This paragraph covers one T cell receptor (beta chain) sequence. Antigen: not known. Over chemoradiotherapy, repertoires were sampled more than once. The germline V gene encodes CDR1 LNHDA and CDR2 SQIVND (reference sequence). V dropped 10 bases and J dropped 4 bases, with 19 bases sitting between them. This CDR3 comprises 14 residues. TCRdb keeps only in-frame clones here, not all; method: immunoSEQ multiplex PCR. Of 3,600 or so clones detected, roughly 71% appear once; the ten largest clones hold around an eighth. This sample stems from a study of chemoradiotherapy in HPV16-positive cancers. Study context: Functional T-cell assays on a couple of HPV16-positive patients' cells defined candidate HPV-specific clones and common TCR motifs. Notes on the study in general: Only two HPV16-positive patients supplied the functional HPV-specificity definition. Candidate HPV-specific clones and E7-related TCR motifs grew in tumor during treatment.

This sample was obtained from a patient who underwent chemoradiotherapy. V gene TRBV19 combines with J gene TRBJ2-5; no definite D call. The sequence was collected from a human donor with HPV-associated anogenital cancer. In DNA form, the CDR3 reads TGTGCCATCCCCTGGCACCCCGAGCCAGAGACCCAGTACTTC. It yields the protein CAIPWHPEPETQYF.